This TCR beta chain originates from a study of CD4 T cell repertoires in COVID-19. Data came from immunoSEQ multiplex PCR; TCRdb stores just in-frame clones and leaves some out. The data show about 75,000 clones, about 80% seen once. To note about this clone: As yet, its antigen is unknown.

V lost 7 bases and J lost 1, with 10 bases in between. Germline V lookup: CDR1 SNHLY, CDR2 FYNNEI. The CDR3 sequence is 13 residues long. Study-level points and caveats: Several top expanded SARS-CoV-2-reactive clonotypes were shared by two or three memory subsets.

This receptor was taken from a human donor who had COVID-19. The V and J genes are TRBV2 and TRBJ1-1; D gene uncertain. This sample comprised CD4+ T cells from peripheral blood, obtained after recovery from COVID-19. The CDR3 sequence: CASTPNRNTEAFF. DNA for the CDR3: TGTGCCAGCACCCCGAATCGGAACACTGAAGCTTTCTTT.